This T cell receptor beta chain was profiled in a study of cytomegalovirus exposure and HLA in healthy donors (dated by TCRdb to 2017 to 2019). For the wider study: In an earlier analysis of around 540 of the donors, approximately 300 Gb of sequence data and approximately 100 million unique TCR beta sequences from roughly 190 million T cells were reported. Around 300 gigabases of sequencing data and tens of millions of unique TCR sequences were included in an early release covering 550 to 650 HLA-typed donors. The genetic ancestry cluster associated with self-reported Caucasian donors included about 84% of the approximately 410 genotyped donors. The aim of the study was to test whether cataloging public T cell receptors could identify signatures of past pathogen exposure. Using immunosequencing, the study profiled T cell repertoires from roughly 650 subjects and related those repertoires to cytomegalovirus serostatus. Besides the first cohort of roughly 700 subjects, a separate validation cohort made up of over 100 different subjects was used. The study combined high-throughput TCR immunosequencing, statistical association of individual TCRs with disease status, and machine learning to predict cytomegalovirus infection status. To study patterns of TCR occurrence, a later analysis re-analyzed previously published TCR beta repertoires from just over 650 donors and added high-resolution HLA genotyping. In the later analysis, no new phenotypic data were used to find candidate immune exposures; instead, reliance was placed on TCR beta sequences and their occurrence across donors. An earlier analysis of roughly 580 of the donors used high-throughput TCR beta sequencing to judge whether each TCR beta V gene segment behaved as functional or pseudogenic. Donor age, sex, ethnicity and CMV serostatus were compiled alongside the repertoire data. A later genetic analysis used genome-wide SNP genotypes for about 60% of the roughly 670 donors, treating that subset as a discovery cohort. All discovery cohort repertoires had been generated on a single sequencing platform. HLA typing covered class I and class II loci at four-digit resolution. The number of typed donors differed by locus: 629-630 for A, B, C, DRB1 and DQB1; 522 for DQA1; around 610 for DPA1; and approximately 450 for DPB1. Several DR-DQ haplotypes were treated as single units for association and clustering because of strong linkage in the cohort. Among about 370 genotyped donors of the cohort, an average of about 220,000 unique TCR beta nucleotide sequences was sequenced per donor, of which about 20% were non-productive. What the study reported, not specific to this receptor: Correlated functional status among segregating V segments might be attributable to linkage disequilibrium, but an unknown experimental factor could not be ruled out. A total of 150 or so TCR beta chains were listed by the study as associated with cytomegalovirus. In a later analysis, TCR association rates were found to vary across HLA loci, with the most associated TCRs seen for DRB1 alleles and the fewest for HLA-C alleles. Sequencing depth was assumed to be roughly uniform across donors in the presence/absence analyses, though that assumption may not hold. A cluster of highly shared sequence variants was judged likely to be a technical artifact of the sequencing pipeline. A later analysis reported that several top co-occurrence clusters appeared linked to parvovirus B19, influenza, CMV and Epstein-Barr virus. The only immune exposure information available for the cohort was CMV serostatus. An earlier analysis of roughly 570 of the donors showed that most TCR beta V segments appeared in productive rearrangements either about 90% or about 30% of the time, which broadly matched IMGT annotations. In a later analysis, 16,951 TCR beta sequences were associated with specific HLA alleles at a false discovery rate of 0.05. According to a later genetic analysis, donors in an Asian-associated ancestry cluster had fewer N-insertions in productive TCRs than the roughly 670-donor mean. According to a later analysis, most CMV-associated TCR beta chains appeared to be HLA-restricted, and the HLA associations seemed to be driven largely by CMV exposure. A further reported finding was that TCR beta sequences accurately predicted the HLA-A and HLA-B alleles for most subjects in the first cohort. Some IMGT-functional V segments, including TRBV6-2 and TRBV6-3, could not be distinguished by the 87-base-pair reads and were therefore excluded. Because some donors lacked HLA typing at each locus, the association tests relied only on the typed subset. Cytomegalovirus status was reported to be diagnosed by the classifier with high specificity and sensitivity in both the original and validation cohorts. In vitro tests confirmed that a few of the cytomegalovirus-associated TCR beta chains recognize cytomegalovirus antigens. Across donors, most TCR sequences were observed very rarely, whereas some public TCRs were present in many individuals. Assigning TCR associations to individual alleles was difficult when HLA alleles, especially DR and DQ, strongly co-occurred. In a later genetic analysis, a missense DCLRE1C variant was associated with V-gene and J-gene trimming of TCR beta chains, and the association was replicated in an independent cohort. The earlier analysis of 587 of the donors excluded some 16 rarely observed V segments, including chromosome 9 orphons, because counts were too low. Only TCR beta chains were sequenced in this cohort, and the absence of alpha or paired-chain data limited detectable features. The authors suggested that the approach could potentially be generalized to other disease states and immunological phenotypes. Compared with equally common non-associated chains, HLA-associated TCR beta chains in a later analysis were more clonally expanded and had lower generation probabilities.

This clone was picked up one time. What antigen it recognizes has not been identified. No clone much larger than this one lies a single base away; base qualities are absent. Reading from cysteine to phenylalanine, the CDR3 counts 14 amino acids. Only CDR3 DNA is held: 42 bases, read in frame from base 1. From the germline V gene, CDR1 is ENHRY and CDR2 is SYGVKD. V and J are trimmed by 6 bases and 5 bases, and the gene matches miss 8 bases of the junction. In total, about 650 healthy bone marrow donors made up the cohort. At the time of sampling, all cohort members were nominally healthy, though unrecorded immune exposures were likely present. The donor tested CMV seronegative and was one of the 352 seronegative cohort members. Every donor gave a peripheral blood sample, and the peripheral blood mononuclear cells from that sample were used for TCR beta sequencing. Genomic DNA was extracted from the blood cell samples with the Qiagen DNeasy Blood Extraction Kit.

Preparation of the library involved the immunoSEQ multiplex PCR assay. A mixture of 60 forward primers for TCR Vbeta segments and 13 reverse primers for TCR Jbeta segments was used in the multiplex PCR. A multiplex PCR assay on genomic DNA amplified the CDR3 region of rearranged TCR beta genes. On the Illumina HiSeq System, the amplified TCR beta libraries were sequenced as 87-base-pair reads. In the authors' own workflow: A later analysis counted approximately 84 million unique TCR beta chains across the 670 or so repertoires, and some 12 million of these chains were shared by at least two donors. A nearest-neighbor algorithm error-corrected the raw reads and collapsed the reads into unique sequences, merging closely related sequences to remove PCR and sequencing errors. Alignment of CDR3 sequences to IMGT reference sequences was used to assign V, D and J gene segments. For a sequence to be retained, a match of at least six nucleotides to both a V gene segment and a J gene segment was required. Rearrangements were classified as productive when the CDR3 lacked stop codons and remained in frame with V and J, and all other rearrangements were classified as non-productive. CDR3 was defined by IMGT convention, running from the second conserved V-encoded cysteine to the conserved J-encoded phenylalanine. The earlier analysis of about 620 of the donors excluded sequences that lacked an unambiguous match to a single V gene segment. In an earlier analysis of about 590 of the donors, a V segment was called functional when productive rearrangements were above 56.7%, and segregating when the standard deviation between donors exceeded 5%. A statistical classification framework was developed to diagnose cytomegalovirus status using the catalog of TCR beta chain sequences. A later analysis assigned V and J genes by comparing TCR nucleotide sequences with IMGT/GENE-DB human TR gene sequences. In a later analysis, CDR3 sequences and most-parsimonious VDJ recombination scenarios were assigned using the TCRdist pipeline. A later analysis defined each TCR beta chain by its CDR3 amino acid sequence plus V-gene family, and excluded reads lacking a unique V-gene family. In a later analysis, several hundred highly shared, low-generation-probability nucleotide sequences were removed to address suspected cross-contamination and a sequencing artifact. In a later analysis, a clonal expansion index was calculated for each public chain from normalized within-repertoire ranks of inferred template counts. A later analysis computed generation probabilities with a VDJ recombination model fitted to out-of-frame rearrangements, and checked the results against IGoR. Hypergeometric tests were used in a later analysis to score TCR-TCR, TCR-HLA and TCR-CMV co-occurrence, with a repertoire-size bias correction applied to the TCR pairs. In a later analysis, false discovery rates were estimated by permuting HLA or CMV assignments 20 times. In a later analysis, co-occurring TCRs were grouped using DBSCAN, and TCRdist sequence similarity was added for clustering within HLA-allele-positive subsets. For co-occurrence clustering, repertoires with fewer than 30,000 or more than 120,000 public chains were excluded, along with four or five repertoires with anomalous nucleotide sharing. Imported from immuneACCESS, the table was reduced by TCRdb to in-frame sequences with V and J called. These copies leave out some clones; in studies compared against another copy, an unresolved V gene accounts for under half, and the cause of the remainder is not known. V and J calls and clone size are copied from that table; D and trimming were computed from the DNA. The sample records 130,000 or so clones, around 80% of which are singletons. The ten largest clonotypes hold approximately 5% of the sample.

Specimen: PBMCs. The TCR originated in a man aged 30-40 years in good health and CMV-seronegative. The chain links TRBV10-3 with TRBJ1-2; 8 central bases correspond to TRBD1. This receptor has the CDR3 CAIRPQGEEYGYTF. The nucleotide sequence is given as TGTGCCATCAGACCACAGGGGGAGGAGTATGGCTACACCTTC.